This T cell receptor beta chain was profiled in a study of T cell repertoires in cytomegalovirus infection. Turning to the study itself: Public TCR beta signature analysis indicated the presence of both CMV infection and matching HLA type.

TCRdb re-derived calls from the reads in MiXCR, one entry per CDR3 protein. This table has around 360,000 distinct CDR3 sequences, nearly 35% appearing once. V lost 3 bases to trimming and J lost 3 bases; unmatched junction nucleotides: 17. Germline values: CDR1 SGHRS, CDR2 YFSETQ. The CDR3 extends over 19 amino acids. This clonotype showed up just a few times. Its antigen is not known. Study outcomes and limitations: Carriage of CMV together with the relevant HLA was identifiable through cumulative public TCR beta family frequency. What dominated the ex vivo response were HLA-C-restricted CMV-specific TCR beta clonotypes.

The chain carries TRBV5-1 and TRBJ2-3; 9 bases align to TRBD2. This sequence originates from a human donor in good health (CMV status not recorded). Some clones in this sample may be carry-over from other donors' samples. The sequencing used cultured PBMCs, collected from culture after CMV antigen stimulation. CDR3 sequence: CASSSYFSGSPANTDTQYF. In DNA, the CDR3 is TGCGCCAGCAGCTCGTACTTTAGCGGGAGCCCAGCCAATACAGATACGCAGTATTTT.